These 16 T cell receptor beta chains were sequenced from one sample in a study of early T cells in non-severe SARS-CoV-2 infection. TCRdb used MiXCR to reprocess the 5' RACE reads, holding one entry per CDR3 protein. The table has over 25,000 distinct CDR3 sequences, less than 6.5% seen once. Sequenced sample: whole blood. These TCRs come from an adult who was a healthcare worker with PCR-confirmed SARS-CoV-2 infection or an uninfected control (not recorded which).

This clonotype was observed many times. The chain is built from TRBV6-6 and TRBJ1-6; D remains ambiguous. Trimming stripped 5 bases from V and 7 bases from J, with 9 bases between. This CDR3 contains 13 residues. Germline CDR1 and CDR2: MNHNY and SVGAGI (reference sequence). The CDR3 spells CASSTDRNSPLHF. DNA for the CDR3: TGTGCCAGCAGTACCGACCGAAATTCACCCCTCCACTTT.

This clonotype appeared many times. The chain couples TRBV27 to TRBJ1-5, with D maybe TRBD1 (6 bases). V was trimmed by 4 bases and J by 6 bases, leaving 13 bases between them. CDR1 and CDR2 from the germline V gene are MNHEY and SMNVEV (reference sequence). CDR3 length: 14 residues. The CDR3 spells CASSSQGPAQPQHF. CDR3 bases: TGTGCCAGCAGTTCACAGGGCCCGGCTCAGCCCCAGCATTTT.

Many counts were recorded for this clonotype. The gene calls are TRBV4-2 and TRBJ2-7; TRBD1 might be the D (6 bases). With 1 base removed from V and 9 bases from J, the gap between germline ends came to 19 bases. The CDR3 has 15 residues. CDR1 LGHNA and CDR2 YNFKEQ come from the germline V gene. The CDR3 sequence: CASSQGPPDSSLQYF. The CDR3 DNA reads TGTGCCAGCAGCCAAGGCCCCCCGGACAGCAGTTTGCAGTACTTC.

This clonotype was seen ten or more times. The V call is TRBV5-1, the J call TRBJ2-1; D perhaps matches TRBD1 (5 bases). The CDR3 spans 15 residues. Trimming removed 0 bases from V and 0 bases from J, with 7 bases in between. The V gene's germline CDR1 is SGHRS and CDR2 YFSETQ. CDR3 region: CASSLEGDSYNEQFF. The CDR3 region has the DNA TGCGCCAGCAGCTTGGAAGGGGACTCCTACAATGAGCAGTTCTTC.

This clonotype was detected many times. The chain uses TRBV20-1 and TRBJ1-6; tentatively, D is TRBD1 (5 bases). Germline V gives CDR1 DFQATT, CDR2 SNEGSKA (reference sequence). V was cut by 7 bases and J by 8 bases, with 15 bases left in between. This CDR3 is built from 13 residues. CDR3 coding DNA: TGCAGTGGTAAGGACAACGCCGATTCACCCCTCCACTTT. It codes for CSGKDNADSPLHF.

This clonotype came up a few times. The chain's CDR3 is CSARPGSYGYTF. Here the CDR3 DNA reads TGCAGTGCTAGACCGGGGAGCTATGGCTACACCTTC. The gene calls are TRBV20-1 and TRBJ1-2; no clear D gene. The length of the CDR3 is 12 residues. CDR1 and CDR2 (germline): DFQATT, SNEGSKA (reference sequence). The V end was cut by 2 bases, the J end by 4 bases, with 8 bases between.

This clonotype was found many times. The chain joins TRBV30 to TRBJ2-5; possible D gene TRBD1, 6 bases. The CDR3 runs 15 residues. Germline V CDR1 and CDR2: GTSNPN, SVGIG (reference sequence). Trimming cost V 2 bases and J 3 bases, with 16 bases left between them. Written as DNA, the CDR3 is TGTGCCTGGAGTTTGGACAGCTTACCTGAAGAGACCCAGTACTTC. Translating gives CAWSLDSLPEETQYF. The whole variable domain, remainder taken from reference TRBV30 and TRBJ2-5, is SQTIHQWPATLVQPVGSPLSLECTVEGTSNPNLYWYRQAAGRGLQLLFYSVGIGQISSEVPQNLSASRPQDRQFILSSKKLLLSDSGFYLCAWSLDSLPEETQYFGPGTRLLVL.

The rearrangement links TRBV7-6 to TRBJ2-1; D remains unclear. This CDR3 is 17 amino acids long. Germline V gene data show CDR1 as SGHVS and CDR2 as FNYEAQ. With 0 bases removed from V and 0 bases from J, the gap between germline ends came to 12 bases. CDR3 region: CASSLADGAFSYNEQFF. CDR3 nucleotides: TGTGCCAGCAGCTTAGCCGACGGAGCATTCTCCTACAATGAGCAGTTCTTC.

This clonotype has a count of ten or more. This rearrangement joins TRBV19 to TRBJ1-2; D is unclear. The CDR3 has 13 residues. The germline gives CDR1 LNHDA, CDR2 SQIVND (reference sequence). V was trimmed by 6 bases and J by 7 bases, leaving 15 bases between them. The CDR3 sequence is CASRVSGEGGYTF. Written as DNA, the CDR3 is TGTGCCAGTAGAGTTTCCGGGGAGGGTGGCTACACCTTC.

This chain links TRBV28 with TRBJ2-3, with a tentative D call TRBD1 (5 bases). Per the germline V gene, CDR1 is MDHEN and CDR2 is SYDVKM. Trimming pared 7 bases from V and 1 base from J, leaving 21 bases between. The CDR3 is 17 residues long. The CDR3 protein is CASNRRVTVAGTDTQYF. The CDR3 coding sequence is TGTGCCAGCAATCGCAGGGTAACGGTCGCTGGCACAGATACGCAGTATTTT.

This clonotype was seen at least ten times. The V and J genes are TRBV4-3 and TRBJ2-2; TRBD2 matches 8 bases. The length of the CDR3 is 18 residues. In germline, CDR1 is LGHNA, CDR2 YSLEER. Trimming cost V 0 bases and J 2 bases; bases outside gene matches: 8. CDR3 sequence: CASSQERPSGLNTGELFF. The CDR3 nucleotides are TGCGCCAGCAGCCAAGAGAGGCCTAGCGGGCTAAACACCGGGGAGCTGTTTTTT.

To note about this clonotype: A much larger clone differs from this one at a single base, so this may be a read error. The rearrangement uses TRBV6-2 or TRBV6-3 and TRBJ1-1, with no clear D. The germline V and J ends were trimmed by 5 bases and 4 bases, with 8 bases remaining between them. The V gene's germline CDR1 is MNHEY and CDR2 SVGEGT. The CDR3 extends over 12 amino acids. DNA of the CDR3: TGTGCCAGCAGTACCTCCCGCACTGAAGCTTTCTTT. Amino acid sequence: CASSTSRTEAFF.

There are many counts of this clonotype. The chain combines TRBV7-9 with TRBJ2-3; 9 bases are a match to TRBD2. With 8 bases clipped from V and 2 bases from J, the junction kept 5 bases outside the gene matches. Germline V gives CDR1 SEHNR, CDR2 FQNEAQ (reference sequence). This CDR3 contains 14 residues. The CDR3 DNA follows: TGTGCCAGCGAAAGCGGGGGGTACACAGATACGCAGTATTTT. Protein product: CASESGGYTDTQYF.

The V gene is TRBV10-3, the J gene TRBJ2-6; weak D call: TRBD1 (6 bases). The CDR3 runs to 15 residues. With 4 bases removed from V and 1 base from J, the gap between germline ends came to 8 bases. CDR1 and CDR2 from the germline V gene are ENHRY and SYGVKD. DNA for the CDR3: TGTGCCATCAGTGGAACAGGGTCTGGGGCCAACGTCCTGACTTTC. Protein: CAISGTGSGANVLTF.

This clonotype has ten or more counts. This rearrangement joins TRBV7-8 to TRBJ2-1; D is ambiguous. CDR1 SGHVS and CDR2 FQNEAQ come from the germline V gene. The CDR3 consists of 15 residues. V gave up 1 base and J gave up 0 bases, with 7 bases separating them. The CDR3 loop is CASSLGSPSYNEQFF. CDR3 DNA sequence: TGTGCCAGCAGCTTAGGGTCCCCCTCCTACAATGAGCAGTTCTTC.

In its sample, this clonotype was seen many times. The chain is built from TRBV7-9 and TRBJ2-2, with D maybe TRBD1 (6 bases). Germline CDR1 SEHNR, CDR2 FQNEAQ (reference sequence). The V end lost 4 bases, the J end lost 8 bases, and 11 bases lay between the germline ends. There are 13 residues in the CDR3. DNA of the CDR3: TGTGCCAGCAGCTCTAACAGGGAAGGGGAGCTGTTTTTT. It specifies CASSSNREGELFF. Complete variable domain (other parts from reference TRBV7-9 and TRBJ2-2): DTGVSQNPRHKITKRGQNVTFRCDPISEHNRLYWYRQTLGQGPEFLTYFQNEAQLEKSRLLSDRFSAERPKGSFSTLEIQRTEQGDSAMYLCASSSNREGELFFGEGSRLTVL.